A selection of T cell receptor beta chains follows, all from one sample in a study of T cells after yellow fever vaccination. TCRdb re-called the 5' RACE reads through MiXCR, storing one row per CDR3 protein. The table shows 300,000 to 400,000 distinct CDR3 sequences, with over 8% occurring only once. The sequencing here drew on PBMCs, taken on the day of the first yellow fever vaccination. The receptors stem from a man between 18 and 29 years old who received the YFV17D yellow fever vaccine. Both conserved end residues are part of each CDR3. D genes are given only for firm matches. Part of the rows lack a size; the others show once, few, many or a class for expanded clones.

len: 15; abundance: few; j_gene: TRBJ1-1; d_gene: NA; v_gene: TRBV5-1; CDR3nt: TGCGCCAGCAGCTTGGACGGGGTCGCGAACACTGAAGCTTTCTTT; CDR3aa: CASSLDGVANTEAFF
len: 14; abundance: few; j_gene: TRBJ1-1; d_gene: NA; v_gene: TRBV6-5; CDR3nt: TGTGCCAGCAGTTTCACTGATGGAAACACTGAAGCTTTCTTT; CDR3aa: CASSFTDGNTEAFF
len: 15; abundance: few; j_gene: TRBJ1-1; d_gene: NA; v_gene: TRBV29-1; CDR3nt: TGCAGCGTTGATGTCGCAGGGGTACTGAACACTGAAGCTTTCTTT; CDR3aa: CSVDVAGVLNTEAFF
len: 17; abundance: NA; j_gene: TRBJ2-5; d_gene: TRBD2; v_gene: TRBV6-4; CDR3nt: TGTGCCAGCAGTGACTCTTATGCGGGGGGGTACCAAGAGACCCAGTACTTC; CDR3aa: CASSDSYAGGYQETQYF
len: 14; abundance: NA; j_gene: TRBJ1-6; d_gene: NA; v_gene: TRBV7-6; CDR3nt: TGTGCCAGCAGCCGGGACACGGGGTACTCACCCCTCCACTTT; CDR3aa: CASSRDTGYSPLHF
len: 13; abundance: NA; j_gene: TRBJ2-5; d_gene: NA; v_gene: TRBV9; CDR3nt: TGTGCCAGCACGGCGGGGTCTGAGGAGACCCAGTACTTC; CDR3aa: CASTAGSEETQYF
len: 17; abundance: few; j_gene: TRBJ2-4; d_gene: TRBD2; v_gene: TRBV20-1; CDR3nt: TGCAGTGCTAGTGGGCCGGGACTAGCGGGGGGGCTCAGCATTCAGTACTTC; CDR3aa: CSASGPGLAGGLSIQYF
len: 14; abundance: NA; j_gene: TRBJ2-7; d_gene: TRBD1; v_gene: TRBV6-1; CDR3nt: TGTGCCAGCAGGCCCGGACAGGGACGAAACGAGCAGTACTTC; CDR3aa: CASRPGQGRNEQYF
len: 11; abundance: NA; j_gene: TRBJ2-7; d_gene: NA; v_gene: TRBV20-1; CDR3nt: TGCAGTGCTAGAGGGCCTAAAGTGCAGTACTTC; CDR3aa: CSARGPKVQYF
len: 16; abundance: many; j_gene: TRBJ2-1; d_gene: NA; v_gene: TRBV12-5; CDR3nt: TGTGCTAGTGGTTTGAGACTCCCCGACGGCTACAATGAGCAGTTCTTC; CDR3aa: CASGLRLPDGYNEQFF
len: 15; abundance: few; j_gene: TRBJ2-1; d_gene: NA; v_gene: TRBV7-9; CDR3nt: TGTGCCAGCAGCTTTGGCTCGCGGGGTGAAAATGAGCAGTTCTTC; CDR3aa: CASSFGSRGENEQFF
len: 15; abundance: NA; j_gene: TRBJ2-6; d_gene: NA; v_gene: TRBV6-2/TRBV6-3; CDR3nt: TGTGCCAGCAGTACCAGGAGCTCTGGGGCCAACGTCCTGACTTTC; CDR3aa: CASSTRSSGANVLTF
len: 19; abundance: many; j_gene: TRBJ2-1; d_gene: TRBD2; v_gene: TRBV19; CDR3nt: TGTGCCAGTAGTAGGGTCCCTAGCGGGGTGCTTAGCTCCTACAATGAGCAGTTCTTC; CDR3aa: CASSRVPSGVLSSYNEQFF
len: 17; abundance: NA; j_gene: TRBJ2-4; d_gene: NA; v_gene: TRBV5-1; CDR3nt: TGCGCCAGCAGCTTGATTACCGGGGGTAAAGCCAAAAACATTCAGTACTTC; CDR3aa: CASSLITGGKAKNIQYF
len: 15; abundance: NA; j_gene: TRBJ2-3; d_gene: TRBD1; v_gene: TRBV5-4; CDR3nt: TGTGCCTCGAGCGGAGGACAGGACCGCACAGATACGCAGTATTTT; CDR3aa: CASSGGQDRTDTQYF
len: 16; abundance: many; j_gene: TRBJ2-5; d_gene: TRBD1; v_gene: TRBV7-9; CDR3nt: TGTGCCAGCAGCCCTCGTATGGACAGGGGGCAAGAGACCCAGTACTTC; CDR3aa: CASSPRMDRGQETQYF
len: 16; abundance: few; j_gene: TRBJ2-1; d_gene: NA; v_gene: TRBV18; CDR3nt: TGTGCCAGCTCACTGCCTTCAGGGGGGCAATACAATGAGCAGTTCTTC; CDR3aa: CASSLPSGGQYNEQFF
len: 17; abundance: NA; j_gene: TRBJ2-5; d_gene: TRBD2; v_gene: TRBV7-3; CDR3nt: TGTGCCAGCAGCTTATTCGGGGGGGGGGCCCTTTCCGAGACCCAGTACTTC; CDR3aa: CASSLFGGGALSETQYF
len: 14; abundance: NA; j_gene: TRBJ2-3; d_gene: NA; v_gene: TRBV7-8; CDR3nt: TGTGCCAGCAGCTTAGGCAGACTCACAGATACGCAGTATTTT; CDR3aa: CASSLGRLTDTQYF
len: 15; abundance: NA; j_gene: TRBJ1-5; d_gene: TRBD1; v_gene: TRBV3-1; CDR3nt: TGTGCCAGCAGCCAGCGGGGACAGCGAAATCAGCCCCAGCATTTT; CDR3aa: CASSQRGQRNQPQHF
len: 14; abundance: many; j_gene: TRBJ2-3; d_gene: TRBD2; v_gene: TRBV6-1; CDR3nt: TGTGCCAGCCCAACTAGCGGGGAGTCAGATACGCAGTATTTT; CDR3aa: CASPTSGESDTQYF
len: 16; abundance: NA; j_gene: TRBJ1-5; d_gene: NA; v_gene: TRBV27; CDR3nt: TGTGCCAGCAGTTTGTACGGGGGGGGCAGCAATCAGCCCCAGCATTTT; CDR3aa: CASSLYGGGSNQPQHF
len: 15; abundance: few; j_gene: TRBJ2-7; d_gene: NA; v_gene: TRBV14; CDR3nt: TGTGCCAGCAGCCAATTCGAGGGGGGGGGCTACGAGCAGTACTTC; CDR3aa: CASSQFEGGGYEQYF
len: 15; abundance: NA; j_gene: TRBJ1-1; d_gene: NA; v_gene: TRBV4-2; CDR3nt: TGTGCCAGCAATGTCTGGCCGGGGGAAGCCACTGAAGCTTTCTTT; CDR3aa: CASNVWPGEATEAFF
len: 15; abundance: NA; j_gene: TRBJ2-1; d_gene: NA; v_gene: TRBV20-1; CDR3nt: TGCAGTGCTAGAGTCTCGACTAGAACCTACAATGAGCAGTTCTTC; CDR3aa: CSARVSTRTYNEQFF
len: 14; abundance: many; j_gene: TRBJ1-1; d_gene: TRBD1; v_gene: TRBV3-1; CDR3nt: TGTGCCAGCAGCCAGGGGGACAGGGGCACTGAAGCTTTCTTT; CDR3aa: CASSQGDRGTEAFF
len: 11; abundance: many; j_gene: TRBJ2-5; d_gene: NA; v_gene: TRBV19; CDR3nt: TGTGCCAGTAGTTTTTCGGAGACCCAGTACTTC; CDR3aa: CASSFSETQYF
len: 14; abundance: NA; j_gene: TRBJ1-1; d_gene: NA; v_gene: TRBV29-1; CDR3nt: TGCAGCGTTAGTTTGTGGTCCATGAACACTGAAGCTTTCTTT; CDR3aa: CSVSLWSMNTEAFF
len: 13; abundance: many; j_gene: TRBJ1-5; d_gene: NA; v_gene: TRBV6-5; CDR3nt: TGTGCCAGCAGTTACAACAGTAATCAGCCCCAGCATTTT; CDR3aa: CASSYNSNQPQHF
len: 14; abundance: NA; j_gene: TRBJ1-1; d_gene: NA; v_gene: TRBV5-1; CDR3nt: TGCGCCAGCAGCTTGTTGGGGGTAAACACTGAAGCTTTCTTT; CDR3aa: CASSLLGVNTEAFF
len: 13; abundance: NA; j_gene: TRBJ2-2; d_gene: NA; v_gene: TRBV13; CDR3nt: TGTGCCATCAGCTTTGGGCTCCTCGGGGAGCTGTTTTTT; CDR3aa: CAISFGLLGELFF